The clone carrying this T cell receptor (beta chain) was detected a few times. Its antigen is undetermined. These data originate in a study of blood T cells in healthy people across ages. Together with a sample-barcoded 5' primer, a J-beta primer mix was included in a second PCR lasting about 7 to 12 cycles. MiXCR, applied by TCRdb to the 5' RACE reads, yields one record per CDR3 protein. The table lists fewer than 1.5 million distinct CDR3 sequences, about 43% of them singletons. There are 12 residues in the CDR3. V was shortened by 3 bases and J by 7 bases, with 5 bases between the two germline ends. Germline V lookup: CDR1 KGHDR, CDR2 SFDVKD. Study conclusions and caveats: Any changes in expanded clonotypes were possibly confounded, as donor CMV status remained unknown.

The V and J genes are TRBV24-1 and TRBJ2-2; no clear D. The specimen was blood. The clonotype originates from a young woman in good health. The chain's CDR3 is CATSDPGGELFF. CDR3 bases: TGTGCCACCAGTGATCCCGGCGGGGAGCTGTTTTTT.